Detailed here is one T cell receptor (beta chain). Living in 20 to 30 US areas, the participants were between 18 and 89 years of age. Participants' reported clinical history set cohort assignment. CDR1 is SGHTA and CDR2 is FQGTGA in the germline V gene. CDR3 length: 16 residues. After removal of 5 bases from V and 8 bases from J, the junction contained 11 bases not matched to a gene. The sample comes from a study of blood T cell repertoires in COVID-19. Study information: In each case, the material was cDNA or gDNA derived from T cells, B-cell-depleted T cells, or PBMCs.

Per the study methods: Amplification from reference gene primers served as the basis for estimated nucleated cell counts. TCRdb's copy holds only in-frame clones and misses some; the assay was immunoSEQ multiplex PCR. The V and J calls and clone size come from that table; D and trimming were worked out from the DNA. The data show 250,000 or so clones, with 80% to 90% seen just once and approximately 9% held by the top ten. The rearrangement links TRBV7-3 to TRBJ2-3, with 12 nucleotides matching TRBD2. The specimen was PBMCs or T cells enriched from blood (not recorded which). This TCR came from a middle-aged man who had recovered from COVID-19. The CDR3: CASSLTSGGGAGTQYF. The CDR3 bases are TGTGCCAGCAGCCTGACTAGCGGGGGAGGGGCGGGTACGCAGTATTTT.